The clone carrying this T cell receptor (beta chain) showed up just a few times. Per the study methods: Reference gene primers were amplified, and this amplification served to estimate nucleated cell counts. TCRdb's table, derived via immunoSEQ multiplex PCR, lists solely in-frame clones and lacks some. V and J calls and clone size are as listed in that table; D and trimming were resolved from the DNA. The table has about 47,000 clones, around 90% seen once. The record originates from a study of blood T cell repertoires in COVID-19. For the study at large: The United States, Italy and Spain provided the acute and convalescent COVID-19 samples. The analysed material was cDNA or gDNA that came from T cells, B-cell-depleted T cells, or PBMCs.

Germline V gene data show CDR1 as LGHNA and CDR2 as YSLEER. This CDR3 has 16 amino acids. V gave up 0 bases and J gave up 0 bases, with 6 bases separating them. The V and J genes are TRBV4-3 and TRBJ1-6, with D tentatively TRBD1 (5 bases). Source material: peripheral blood. This receptor was identified in a man between 60 and 70 years old with active COVID-19. CDR3 nucleotides: TGCGCCAGCAGCCAAGACGGGGGCTCCTATAATTCACCCCTCCACTTT. It yields the protein CASSQDGGSYNSPLHF.